A single sample gave rise to the 6 T cell receptor beta chains below, sequenced in a study of shared clonotypes between healthy human individuals. The method was immunoSEQ multiplex PCR; TCRdb's version includes in-frame clones alone and lacks a portion of them. The sample contains about 1 million clones, 75% of which appear only once. The sample consisted of memory CD4+ T cells sorted from blood. Subset described: CD45RA-negative fraction. The receptors originated from a man between 18 and 29 years old in good health.

The chain is built from TRBV20-1 and TRBJ2-7, with D perhaps matching TRBD2 (6 bases). The germline V gene encodes CDR1 DFQATT and CDR2 SNEGSKA (reference sequence). The length of the CDR3 is 11 residues. The V and J ends lost 6 bases and 7 bases respectively, with 13 bases between them. CDR3 bases: TGCAGTGCAGATGGGACTGGTGAGCAGTACTTC. It codes for CSADGTGEQYF.

The V call is TRBV6-1, the J call TRBJ2-5; 7 bases fit TRBD1. The length of the CDR3 is 17 residues. Germline loops: CDR1 MNHNS, CDR2 SASEGT. The V and J ends lost 3 bases and 4 bases, in that order; junction bases with no gene match: 14. The CDR3 here is CASSDSKLGQVPETQYF. The CDR3 region has the DNA TGTGCCAGCAGTGACAGCAAATTAGGACAGGTGCCAGAGACCCAGTACTTC.

The chain uses TRBV5-5 and TRBJ1-3; weak D call: TRBD1 (5 bases). CDR3 size: 14 residues. Trimming left V 4 bases short and J 0 bases short, with 8 bases between. Germline V lookup: CDR1 SGHKS, CDR2 YYEKEE (reference sequence). As DNA, the CDR3 is TGTGCCAGCAGCGCAGACAGCTCTGGAAACACCATATATTTT. Protein: CASSADSSGNTIYF.

The V and J genes are TRBV12-5 and TRBJ1-5; D is uncertain. The CDR3 is 13 residues long. Germline V gene sequence: CDR1 LGHNT, CDR2 FRNRAP. V was pared by 0 bases and J by 6 bases, with 6 bases between. Written as DNA, the CDR3 is TGTGCTAGTGGTTTGGTGGAATCTCAGCCCCAGCATTTT. Translating gives CASGLVESQPQHF.

The CDR3 nucleotides read TGTGCCAGCAGCGGAGAAATACAAGAGACCCAGTACTTC. It is translated as CASSGEIQETQYF. V usage is TRBV5-4 and J usage is TRBJ2-5; no definite D call. The CDR3 runs to 13 residues. The V end was cut by 4 bases, the J end by 2 bases, with 9 bases between. Looked up from germline, CDR1 is SGHNT and CDR2 is YYREEE (reference sequence). The entire variable domain, with the rest obtained from reference TRBV5-4 and TRBJ2-5, is as follows: ETGVTQSPTHLIKTRGQQVTLRCSSQSGHNTVSWYQQALGQGPQFIFQYYREEENGRGNFPPRFSGLQFPNYSSELNVNALELDDSALYLCASSGEIQETQYFGPGTRLLVL.

This clone is a singleton in its sample. The chain is built from TRBV27 and TRBJ2-7; 9 bases agree with TRBD1. J was trimmed by 2 bases and V by 5 bases; bases with no gene match: 10. CDR1 MNHEY and CDR2 SMNVEV come from the germline V gene (reference sequence). The CDR3 is made up of 16 amino acids. As DNA, the CDR3 is TGTGCCAGCAGTCCAGAGACAGGGGGAAGGACCTACGAGCAGTACTTC. Translated, it gives CASSPETGGRTYEQYF.